This TCR beta chain was found in a study of T cell clonality in common variable immunodeficiency. Points from the study as a whole: Reportedly, TCR beta sequences from common variable immunodeficiency showed fewer deletions and N-nucleotide insertions. Patient heterogeneity in the CVID cohort limited correlations between repertoire features and clinical complications. Shared TCRbeta clones were fewer between CVID subjects than controls.

TCRdb's table, derived via immunoSEQ multiplex PCR, lists solely in-frame clones and lacks some. The record shows about 35,000 clones for this sample, with no singletons present. This clone is medium-sized (0.01 to 0.1%). What it recognizes is unknown. The CDR3 end lies 3 residues beyond the end of the read and is filled in from the germline J gene. Germline V gene lookup returns CDR1 DFQATT and CDR2 SNEGSKA (reference sequence). V dropped 6 bases and J dropped 6 bases, with 14 bases sitting between them. The CDR3 extends over 12 amino acids. Sequencing was done on a sample of peripheral blood mononuclear cells. The rearrangement uses TRBV20-1 and TRBJ1-1; D call uncertain. The receptor was isolated from a human donor with common variable immunodeficiency. The CDR3 loop is CSAVVPGAEAFF. The sequenced part of the CDR3 DNA is TGCAGTGCCGTCGTTCCCGGGGCTGAA.